One sample yielded the 5 T cell receptor beta chains listed below, sequenced in a study of cytomegalovirus exposure and HLA in healthy donors. The PCR made use of 60 Vbeta and 13 Jbeta primers. The repertoire was sequenced with immunoSEQ multiplex PCR; TCRdb's copy has only in-frame clones and lacks some. Found here are fewer than 250,000 clones, 70% to 80% of them singletons; the top ten hold 0.2% to 0.25%. The specimen sequenced was PBMCs. The receptor set was obtained from a girl aged 2 to 9 in good health and CMV-seronegative.

The chain has TRBV4-1 and TRBJ1-1, with TRBD1 as a possible D gene (6 bases). V was clipped by 1 base and J by 1 base, with 10 bases between them. Germline lookup yields CDR1 MGHRA and CDR2 YSYEKL. There are 15 residues in the CDR3. The CDR3 sequence: CASSQGQGKNTEAFF. Written as DNA, the CDR3 is TGCGCCAGCAGCCAAGGGCAGGGGAAGAACACTGAAGCTTTCTTT.

The CDR3 is CASSLEGREGNTIYF. CDR3 nucleotide sequence: TGCGCCAGCAGCTTAGAGGGAAGAGAAGGAAACACCATATATTTT. The rearrangement uses TRBV5-1 and TRBJ1-3; D gene uncertain. The CDR3 totals 15 residues. Germline CDR1 is SGHRS and CDR2 is YFSETQ. With 2 bases removed from V and 4 bases from J, the gap between germline ends came to 13 bases.

V gene TRBV19 combines with J gene TRBJ1-2, with TRBD1 matching 9 bases. The CDR3 loop spans 13 amino acids. Unmatched junction bases numbered 6, after V lost 6 bases and J lost 7 bases. Germline assignment: CDR1 LNHDA and CDR2 SQIVND (reference sequence). The CDR3 is CASSSTGGGGYTF. CDR3 coding DNA: TGTGCCAGTAGCTCGACAGGGGGTGGTGGCTACACCTTC.

The CDR3 DNA reads as TGTGCCAGCAGCCCGGTAGGCGGGGTGGGAGAGACCCAGTACTTC. As protein: CASSPVGGVGETQYF. The rearrangement joins TRBV11-2 to TRBJ2-5; D perhaps matches TRBD2 (6 bases). Germline assignment: CDR1 SGHAT and CDR2 FQNNGV. The CDR3 loop spans 15 amino acids. Trimming pared 5 bases from V and 4 bases from J, leaving 17 bases between.

The gene calls are TRBV27 and TRBJ2-7, with 7 bases fitting TRBD1. The V gene's germline CDR1 is MNHEY and CDR2 SMNVEV (reference sequence). V lost 7 bases to trimming and J lost 4 bases; unmatched junction nucleotides: 7. CDR3 length: 13 residues. CDR3 in DNA: TGTGCCAGCAAGTTGGGCAGGGGGTACGAGCAGTACTTC. This codes for CASKLGRGYEQYF.